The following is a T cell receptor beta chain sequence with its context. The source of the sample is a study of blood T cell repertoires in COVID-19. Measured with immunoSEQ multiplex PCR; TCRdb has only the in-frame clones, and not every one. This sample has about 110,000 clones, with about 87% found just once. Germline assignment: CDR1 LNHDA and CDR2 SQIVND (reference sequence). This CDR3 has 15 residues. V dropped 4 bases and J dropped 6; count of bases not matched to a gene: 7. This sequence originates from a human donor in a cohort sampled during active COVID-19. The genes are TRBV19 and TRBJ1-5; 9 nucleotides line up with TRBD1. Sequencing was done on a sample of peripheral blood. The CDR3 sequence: CASSTGTGMGQPQHF. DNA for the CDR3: TGTGCCAGTAGTACAGGGACAGGGATGGGTCAGCCCCAGCATTTT. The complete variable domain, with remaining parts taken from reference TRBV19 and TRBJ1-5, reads DGGITQSPKYLFRKEGQNVTLSCEQNLNHDAMYWYRQDPGQGLRLIYYSQIVNDFQKGDIAEGYSVSREKKESFPLTVTSAQKNPTAFYLCASSTGTGMGQPQHFGDGTRLSIL.